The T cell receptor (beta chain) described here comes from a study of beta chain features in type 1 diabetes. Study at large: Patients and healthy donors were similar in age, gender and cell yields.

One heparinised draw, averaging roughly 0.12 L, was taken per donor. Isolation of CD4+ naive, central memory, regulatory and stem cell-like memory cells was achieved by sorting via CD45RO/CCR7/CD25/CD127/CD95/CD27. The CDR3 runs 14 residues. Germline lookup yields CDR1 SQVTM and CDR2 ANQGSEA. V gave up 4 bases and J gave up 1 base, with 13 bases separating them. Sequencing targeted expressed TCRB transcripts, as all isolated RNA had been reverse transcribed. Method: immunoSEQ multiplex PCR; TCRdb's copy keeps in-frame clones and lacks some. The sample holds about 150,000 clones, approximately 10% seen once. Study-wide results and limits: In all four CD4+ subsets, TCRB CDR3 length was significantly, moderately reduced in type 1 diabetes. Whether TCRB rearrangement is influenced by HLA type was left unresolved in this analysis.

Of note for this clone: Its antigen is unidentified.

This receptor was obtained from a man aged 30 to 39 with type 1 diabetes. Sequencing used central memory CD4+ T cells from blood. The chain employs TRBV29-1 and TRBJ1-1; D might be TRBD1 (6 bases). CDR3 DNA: TGCAGCGTTGGGAAAACAGGGAAGAACACTGAAGCTTTCTTT. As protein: CSVGKTGKNTEAFF.